A selection of T cell receptor beta chains follows, all from one sample in a study of control samples from healthy donors and cancer patients. Libraries were prepared by immunoSEQ multiplex PCR; TCRdb keeps only in-frame clonotypes and omits some of them. The sample contains some 87,000 clones, 70% to 85% of which appear only once. Source material: PBMCs. These receptors were obtained from a man between 60 and 75 years old with head and neck cancer. Each CDR3 is given with its conserved first and last residue. Fields, in order: V gene, J gene, D gene, clone size, CDR3 DNA, CDR3 protein. The D gene is left open where the match is weak. The size of a clone is reported for some rows only, either as once, few or many, or as a class for expanded clones.

V: TRBV7-2
J: TRBJ2-1
D: .
size: .
DNA: TGTGCCAGCAGCACGACCGAGGGGAACAATGAGCAGTTCTTC
CDR3: CASSTTEGNNEQFF

V: TRBV24-1
J: TRBJ2-5
D: .
size: .
DNA: TGTGCCACCAGTGATCCCCCGCGGGAGACCCAGTACTTC
CDR3: CATSDPPRETQYF

V: TRBV6-5
J: TRBJ1-1
D: .
size: .
DNA: TGTGCCAGCAGTTACACCCCGCAGGGTACTGAAGCTTTCTTT
CDR3: CASSYTPQGTEAFF

V: TRBV19
J: TRBJ2-3
D: .
size: .
DNA: TGTGCCAGTAGTATAGATAGGAGCGGTGCTAGCACAGATACGCAGTATTTT
CDR3: CASSIDRSGASTDTQYF

V: TRBV19
J: TRBJ2-1
D: .
size: .
DNA: TGTGCCAGTAGTACAACCGGGACTTTTACCTACAATGAGCAGTTCTTC
CDR3: CASSTTGTFTYNEQFF

V: TRBV5-4
J: TRBJ1-5
D: .
size: few
DNA: TGTGCCAGCAGCTTGGGTCAGGGACTGAATCAGCCCCAGCATTTT
CDR3: CASSLGQGLNQPQHF

V: TRBV3-1/TRBV3-2
J: TRBJ1-1
D: .
size: .
DNA: TGTGCCAGCAGCCCTACCGACACGAACACTGAAGCTTTCTTT
CDR3: CASSPTDTNTEAFF

V: TRBV7-9
J: TRBJ2-7
D: .
size: once
DNA: TGTGCCAGCAGCTTAGAAGAGTGGCTGTCGGACGAGCAGTACTTC
CDR3: CASSLEEWLSDEQYF

V: TRBV5-1
J: TRBJ2-1
D: TRBD2
size: once
DNA: TGCGCCAGCAGCACTCGACTAGCGGCAAATTCCTACAATGAGCAGTTCTTC
CDR3: CASSTRLAANSYNEQFF

V: TRBV18
J: TRBJ2-1
D: TRBD2
size: once
DNA: TGTGCCAGCTCCTCGCCGGGACTACGTGCCTACAATGAGCAGTTCTTC
CDR3: CASSSPGLRAYNEQFF

V: TRBV10-2
J: TRBJ2-1
D: .
size: .
DNA: TGCGCCAGCAGTGAGTCTTGGTGGCCGGGAAGAAGCTCCTACAATGAGCAGTTCTTC
CDR3: CASSESWWPGRSSYNEQFF

V: TRBV9
J: TRBJ2-1
D: TRBD2
size: .
DNA: TGTGCCAGCAGCATCTCTGGAGGGATTAGCGGGAGCTCCTACAATGAGCAGTTCTTC
CDR3: CASSISGGISGSSYNEQFF

V: TRBV6-6
J: TRBJ2-7
D: TRBD2
size: .
DNA: TGTGCCAGCAGTTATCTCGGGGGGTCTGCCTACGAGCAGTACTTC
CDR3: CASSYLGGSAYEQYF

V: TRBV4-1
J: TRBJ2-1
D: .
size: .
DNA: TGCGCCAGCAGCCATGCTACTCGCGCCCGGGGCAATGAGCAGTTCTTC
CDR3: CASSHATRARGNEQFF

V: TRBV6-6
J: TRBJ2-7
D: .
size: once
DNA: TGTGCCAGCAGTTACGGGGAAGGGGCCGAGCAGTACTTC
CDR3: CASSYGEGAEQYF

V: TRBV19
J: TRBJ2-3
D: .
size: .
DNA: TGTGCCAGTAGTCCCAGCCCGACATTTTTTTCTAGCACAGATACGCAGTATTTT
CDR3: CASSPSPTFFSSTDTQYF

V: TRBV29-1
J: TRBJ2-1
D: TRBD1
size: .
DNA: TGCAGCGTTGAAGGGGACAGCTACAATGAGCAGTTCTTC
CDR3: CSVEGDSYNEQFF

V: TRBV5-4
J: TRBJ2-5
D: TRBD2
size: few
DNA: TGTGCCAGCAGCTTTCCTAGCGGGTTGCAAGAGACCCAGTACTTC
CDR3: CASSFPSGLQETQYF

V: TRBV28
J: TRBJ1-5
D: .
size: .
DNA: TGTGCCAGCAGCCGACTCAGAGATCAGCCCCAGCATTTT
CDR3: CASSRLRDQPQHF

V: TRBV7-9
J: TRBJ2-5
D: .
size: .
DNA: TGTGCCAGCAGCCCCGCCTGGGAGACCCAGTACTTC
CDR3: CASSPAWETQYF

V: TRBV5-1
J: TRBJ2-1
D: TRBD2
size: .
DNA: TGCGCCAGCAGCTTGGCACTAGCGGGAGGGAAGGAGGGCTACAATGAGCAGTTCTTC
CDR3: CASSLALAGGKEGYNEQFF

V: TRBV16
J: TRBJ1-1
D: .
size: .
DNA: TGTGCCAGCAGCCTCGACAGGAACACTGAAGCTTTCTTT
CDR3: CASSLDRNTEAFF

V: TRBV18
J: TRBJ2-5
D: TRBD2
size: .
DNA: TGTGCCAGCTCACCAGGGACTGGGAGGGCGGAGACCCAGTACTTC
CDR3: CASSPGTGRAETQYF

V: TRBV7-9
J: TRBJ2-1
D: .
size: .
DNA: TGTGCCAGCAGCTTAGACGGTAGCGGCCACCCCCGGTGGTTCTTC
CDR3: CASSLDGSGHPRWFF

V: TRBV20-1
J: TRBJ2-5
D: .
size: .
DNA: TGCAGTGCCCTCAGGGAGGAGACCCAGTACTTC
CDR3: CSALREETQYF

V: TRBV24-1
J: TRBJ2-2
D: .
size: once
DNA: TGTGCCACCAGTTCGCCTATTCTCACCGGGGAGCTGTTTTTT
CDR3: CATSSPILTGELFF

V: TRBV29-1
J: TRBJ1-4
D: .
size: .
DNA: TGCAGCGTTGAAGTAACAGGGCCCGAAAAACTGTTTTTT
CDR3: CSVEVTGPEKLFF

V: TRBV15
J: TRBJ1-3
D: TRBD1
size: .
DNA: TGTGCCACCAGCAGAGCCCAAGCAGGGGGAATCAACACCATATATTTT
CDR3: CATSRAQAGGINTIYF

V: TRBV19
J: TRBJ1-5
D: .
size: .
DNA: TGTGCCACAAGAGACAATAGCAATCAGCCCCAGCATTTT
CDR3: CATRDNSNQPQHF

V: TRBV10-1
J: TRBJ1-1
D: .
size: few
DNA: TGCGCCAGCCAGGGAGGGAACACTGAAGCTTTCTTT
CDR3: CASQGGNTEAFF

V: TRBV5-1
J: TRBJ1-1
D: .
size: .
DNA: TGCGCCAGCCGCCCGCGCTTCGGGGGAGCTGAAGCTTTCTTT
CDR3: CASRPRFGGAEAFF

V: TRBV21-1
J: TRBJ2-1
D: .
size: .
DNA: TGTGCCAGCAGCAACCCGGGAGAACAGGGGGTTCATCATCACGACAATGAGCAGTTCTTC
CDR3: CASSNPGEQGVHHHDNEQFF

V: TRBV28
J: TRBJ1-2
D: TRBD1
size: few
DNA: TGTGCCAGCGTTCCCCAACAGACAGGGAACTATGGCTACACCTTC
CDR3: CASVPQQTGNYGYTF

V: TRBV13
J: TRBJ2-7
D: .
size: .
DNA: TGTGCCAGCAGCGCAGCTAGCTCCTACGAGCAGTACTTC
CDR3: CASSAASSYEQYF

V: TRBV19
J: TRBJ2-1
D: .
size: .
DNA: TGTGCCAGTAGTCCAGACCGGGACAATGAGCAGTTCTTC
CDR3: CASSPDRDNEQFF